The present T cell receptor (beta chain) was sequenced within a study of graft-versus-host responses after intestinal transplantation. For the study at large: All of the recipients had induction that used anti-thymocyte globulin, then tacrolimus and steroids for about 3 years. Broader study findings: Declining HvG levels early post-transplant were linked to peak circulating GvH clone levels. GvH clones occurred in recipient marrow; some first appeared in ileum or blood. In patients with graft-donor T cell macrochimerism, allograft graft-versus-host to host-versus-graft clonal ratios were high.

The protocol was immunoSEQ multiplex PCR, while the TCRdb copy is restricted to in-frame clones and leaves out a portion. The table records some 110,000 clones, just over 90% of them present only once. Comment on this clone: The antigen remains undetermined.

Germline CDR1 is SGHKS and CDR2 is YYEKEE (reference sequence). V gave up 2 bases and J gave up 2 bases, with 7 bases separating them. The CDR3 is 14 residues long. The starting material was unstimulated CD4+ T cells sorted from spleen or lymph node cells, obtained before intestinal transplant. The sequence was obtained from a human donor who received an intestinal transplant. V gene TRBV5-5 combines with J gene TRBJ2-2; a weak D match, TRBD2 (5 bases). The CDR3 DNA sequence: TGTGCCAGCAGCTTTGCGGGTAACACCGGGGAGCTGTTTTTT. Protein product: CASSFAGNTGELFF.